This T cell receptor beta chain was captured in a study of blood T cell repertoires in COVID-19. Study context: PBMCs, B-cell-depleted T cells, or T cells were the source of the cDNA or gDNA that made up the material.

The authors' processing: It was from reference gene primer amplification that nucleated cell counts were estimated. TCRdb keeps only in-frame clones here, not all; method: immunoSEQ multiplex PCR. Clonal size and the V and J genes are those of that table, whereas D and trimming came from the DNA. The sample includes fewer than 130,000 clones, around 74% of them seen just once. CDR3 length: 14 residues. The germline V gene encodes CDR1 LGHDT and CDR2 YNNKEL (reference sequence). The V gene lost 1 base and the J gene lost 5 bases, with 11 bases spanning the gap. The receptor comes from a woman in her fifties or sixties with acute or convalescent COVID-19. Material for sequencing was peripheral blood. The chain is built from TRBV3-1 (or the pseudogene TRBV3-2) and TRBJ2-5; D is ambiguous. DNA for the CDR3: TGTGCCAGCAGCCAAGGAACCATCGCGGAGACCCAGTACTTC. This codes for CASSQGTIAETQYF.